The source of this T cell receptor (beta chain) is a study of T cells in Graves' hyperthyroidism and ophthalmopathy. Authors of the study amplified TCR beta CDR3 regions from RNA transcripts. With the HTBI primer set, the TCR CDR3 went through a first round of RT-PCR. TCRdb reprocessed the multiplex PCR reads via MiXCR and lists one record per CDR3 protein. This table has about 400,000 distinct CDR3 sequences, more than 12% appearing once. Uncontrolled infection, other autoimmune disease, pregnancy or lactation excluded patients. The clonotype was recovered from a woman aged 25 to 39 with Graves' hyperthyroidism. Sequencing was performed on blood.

The CDR3 is CASSLAWGTDTQYF. CDR3 nucleotides: TGTGCCAGCAGCTTAGCGTGGGGCACAGATACGCAGTATTTT. V gene TRBV11-2 combines with J gene TRBJ2-3; D is unclear. Germline V gene data show CDR1 as SGHAT and CDR2 as FQNNGV. V was cut by 1 base and J by 1 base, with 6 bases left in between. This CDR3 spans 14 amino acids.